The 7 T cell receptor beta chains listed next were all sequenced from one sample in a study of cytomegalovirus exposure and HLA in healthy donors. Primers: 60 Vbeta forward and 13 Jbeta reverse. The repertoire was sequenced with immunoSEQ multiplex PCR; TCRdb's copy has only in-frame clones and lacks some. The sample consists of around 150,000 clones, about 80% of them appearing once. The sequenced sample consisted of PBMCs. These receptor sequences come from a middle-aged man in good health and CMV-seronegative.

The rearrangement links TRBV11-2 to TRBJ2-3; 7 bases are shared with TRBD2. The trim removed 2 bases at V and 3 bases at J, leaving 2 bases unmatched. Germline CDR1 and CDR2: SGHAT and FQNNGV. This CDR3 has 14 residues. The CDR3 DNA reads TGTGCCAGCAGCTTAATTAGCGGGACAGATACGCAGTATTTT. Translating gives CASSLISGTDTQYF. The variable domain in full, completed from reference TRBV11-2 and TRBJ2-3, reads EAGVAQSPRYKIIEKRQSVAFWCNPISGHATLYWYQQILGQGPKLLIQFQNNGVVDDSQLPKDRFSAERLKGVDSTLKIQPAKLEDSAVYLCASSLISGTDTQYFGPGTRLTVL.

The chain is built from TRBV7-5 and TRBJ2-5; whether TRBD2, the table's D call, matches the DNA was not checked. TRBV7-5 is designated a pseudogene. CDR3 length: 21 residues. CDR3 coding DNA: TGTGTCAGAAGCTTAGCCTCCGGGACTAGCGGGGGGCACACCCCCCAGGAGTCCCAGTACTTC. It specifies CVRSLASGTSGGHTPQESQYF.

The V gene is TRBV7-3, the J gene TRBJ1-3; D is undetermined. The CDR3 totals 17 residues. V was cut by 5 bases and J by 0 bases, with 17 bases left in between. Germline V gene lookup returns CDR1 SGHTA and CDR2 FQGTGA. The CDR3 loop is CASSPSGGSGSGNTIYF. In DNA form, the CDR3 reads TGTGCCAGCAGCCCCTCAGGAGGGTCGGGCTCTGGAAACACCATATATTTT.

The genes are TRBV2 and TRBJ1-3; 8 nucleotides line up with TRBD1. The CDR3 is 14 amino acids. From germline, CDR1 is SNHLY and CDR2 FYNNEI. Trimming cost V 6 bases and J 2 bases; bases outside gene matches: 3. The DNA of the CDR3 is TGTGCCAGCAGCGCGGACAGGGCTGGAAACACCATATATTTT. Protein sequence: CASSADRAGNTIYF.

The V call is TRBV28, the J call TRBJ2-7; 7 bases map to TRBD1. The V gene end was trimmed by 3 bases and the J gene end by 3 bases; junction bases not matched to a gene: 8. The CDR3 is 15 amino acids. Per the germline V gene, CDR1 is MDHEN and CDR2 is SYDVKM. DNA for the CDR3: TGTGCCAGCAGTTTCCCCCGGACAGGTCACTACGAGCAGTACTTC. As protein: CASSFPRTGHYEQYF.

In nucleotides, the CDR3 is TGTGCCAGCAGCTTAGGGGGAGCGGGTCTCCGCTCCTACGAGCAGTACTTC. Translating it yields CASSLGGAGLRSYEQYF. The gene calls are TRBV7-9 and TRBJ2-7; perhaps TRBD2 as D (6 bases). Per the germline V gene, CDR1 is SEHNR and CDR2 is FQNEAQ (reference sequence). Trimming left V 1 base short and J 0 bases short, with 16 bases between. The CDR3 spans 17 residues.

The chain carries TRBV19 and TRBJ1-3, with D uncertain. Germline V gene data show CDR1 as LNHDA and CDR2 as SQIVND (reference sequence). CDR3 length: 14 residues. Trimming removed 3 bases at V and 2 bases at J, with 8 bases between. CDR3 sequence reads: CASSMREAGNTIYF. The CDR3 DNA follows: TGTGCCAGTAGTATGAGGGAGGCTGGAAACACCATATATTTT.